This is a list of T cell receptor beta chains from one sample in a study of molecular identifiers for immune sequencing clone quantification. TCRdb analysed the PCR reads with MiXCR anew, one entry per CDR3 protein. The sample contains approximately 630,000 distinct CDR3 sequences, less than 30% of which appear only once. The sample consisted of naive CD8+ T cells from blood, with Jurkat cell RNA spiked in. These receptor sequences come from a human donor in good health. Some libraries in this study had Jurkat cell RNA spiked in. Both conserved end residues are part of each CDR3. A D gene is named only where the DNA matches it firmly. Only some rows state a clone size, as once, few, many or a class for expanded clones.

abundance	v_gene	len	d_gene	j_gene	CDR3aa	CDR3nt
few	TRBV28	17	.	TRBJ2-7	CASSFLTLGDQSYEQYF	TGTGCCAGCAGTTTCCTGACCTTGGGCGACCAATCCTACGAGCAGTACTTC
.	TRBV5-6	17	.	TRBJ2-3	CASSLSSSGTSTGTQYF	TGTGCCAGCAGCCTATCTTCCAGCGGAACTAGCACAGGTACGCAGTATTTT
.	TRBV27	15	.	TRBJ1-1	CASSLWAGMNTEAFF	TGTGCCAGCAGTTTATGGGCAGGCATGAACACTGAAGCTTTCTTT
.	TRBV30	14	TRBD1	TRBJ2-3	CAWRRQGSTDTQYF	TGTGCCTGGAGGAGACAGGGTAGCACAGATACGCAGTATTTT
.	TRBV24-1	21	TRBD1	TRBJ2-1	CATSDSGPTGERQGDWNEQFF	TGTGCCACCAGTGATTCGGGCCCCACCGGAGAGCGACAGGGGGATTGGAATGAGCAGTTCTTC
few	TRBV5-4	16	TRBD2	TRBJ2-7	CASSLLGLAGVNEQYF	TGTGCCAGCAGCTTGCTTGGACTAGCGGGAGTCAACGAGCAGTACTTC
.	TRBV9	15	.	TRBJ2-7	CASSVEVSGNYEQCF	TGTGCCAGCAGCGTAGAAGTTAGCGGAAACTACGAGCAGTGCTTC
.	TRBV19	14	.	TRBJ2-7	CASSPDKAHYEQYF	TGTGCCAGTAGCCCGGACAAGGCCCACTACGAGCAGTACTTC
few	TRBV9	14	.	TRBJ1-5	CASAQGVSNQPQHF	TGTGCCAGCGCCCAGGGCGTGAGCAATCAGCCCCAGCATTTT
many	TRBV13	16	.	TRBJ2-3	CASSLVLGEQTDTQYF	TGTGCCAGCAGCTTAGTGTTGGGGGAACAGACAGATACGCAGTATTTT
many	TRBV27	14	.	TRBJ1-5	CASSFSGIGQPQHF	TGTGCCAGCAGCTTCTCAGGGATCGGCCAGCCCCAGCATTTT
many	TRBV6-6	12	TRBD1	TRBJ2-1	CASNLDRVGEFF	TGTGCCAGCAACTTGGACAGGGTAGGGGAGTTCTTC
many	TRBV12-3/TRBV12-4	14	TRBD1	TRBJ2-1	CASSFGTDGSGQFF	TGTGCCAGCAGTTTCGGGACAGATGGGAGTGGGCAGTTCTTC
few	TRBV7-9	16	.	TRBJ1-3	CASSHQGSLSGNTIYF	TGTGCCAGCAGTCACCAGGGGTCCCTCTCTGGAAACACCATATATTTT
.	TRBV19	11	.	TRBJ2-7	CATGQLYEQYF	TGTGCCACCGGACAACTCTACGAGCAGTACTTC
many	TRBV30	15	.	TRBJ2-1	CAWSSRGHPYNEQFF	TGTGCCTGGAGCTCTCGGGGCCACCCCTACAATGAGCAGTTCTTC
.	TRBV12-3/TRBV12-4	17	TRBD1	TRBJ1-4	CASRPQGGDPFSTKLLF	TGTGCCAGCAGACCACAGGGGGGGGATCCCTTCTCTACGAAACTGTTGTTT
few	TRBV29-1	13	.	TRBJ2-5	CSVDSGWEETQYF	TGCAGCGTTGATTCGGGGTGGGAAGAGACCCAGTACTTC
few	TRBV20-1	18	.	TRBJ2-4	CSARGRRDADVAKNIQYF	TGCAGTGCGAGGGGACGGCGGGATGCTGATGTCGCCAAAAACATTCAGTACTTC
many	TRBV7-9	16	TRBD1	TRBJ1-1	CASSHRDSRGDTEAFF	TGTGCCAGCAGCCACCGGGACAGCCGGGGAGACACTGAAGCTTTCTTT
few	TRBV11-2	14	.	TRBJ1-1	CASSSLLGNTEAFF	TGTGCCAGCAGCTCTTTGCTGGGTAACACTGAAGCTTTCTTT
.	TRBV2	14	.	TRBJ2-2	CASMAGNRTGELFF	TGTGCCAGCATGGCGGGAAACCGCACCGGGGAGCTGTTTTTT
few	TRBV9	15	TRBD1	TRBJ1-5	CASSFRDRVRQPQHF	TGTGCCAGCAGCTTCCGGGACAGGGTTCGTCAGCCCCAGCATTTT
many	TRBV4-2	14	.	TRBJ1-1	CASSQSGIFTEAFF	TGTGCCAGCAGCCAAAGCGGCATTTTCACTGAAGCTTTCTTT
.	TRBV27	15	.	TRBJ2-7	CASSLSGGGNDEQYF	TGTGCCAGCAGTTTATCGGGCGGAGGCAACGACGAGCAGTACTTC
.	TRBV7-6	15	TRBD2	TRBJ2-7	CASSLFPGGGYEQYF	TGTGCCAGCAGCTTGTTTCCTGGGGGGGGGTACGAGCAGTACTTC
.	TRBV2	15	.	TRBJ2-2	CASTPRLADTGELFF	TGTGCCAGCACCCCCCGCCTTGCGGACACCGGGGAGCTGTTTTTT
many	TRBV13	16	TRBD1	TRBJ1-3	CASSTQQGADGNTIYF	TGTGCCAGCAGCACCCAACAGGGGGCCGATGGAAACACCATATATTTT
.	TRBV11-3	21	TRBD2	TRBJ2-7	CASSLGYSAGNRAGASYEQYF	TGTGCCAGCAGCTTAGGATATAGCGCAGGGAATCGAGCGGGAGCCTCCTACGAGCAGTACTTC
.	TRBV4-1	15	TRBD1	TRBJ1-2	CASSQDRTGTYGYTF	TGCGCCAGCAGCCAAGATCGGACAGGAACTTATGGCTACACCTTC
.	TRBV2	15	.	TRBJ2-2	CASSEWEENTGELFF	TGTGCCAGCAGTGAATGGGAAGAGAACACCGGGGAGCTGTTTTTT
.	TRBV13	15	TRBD1	TRBJ2-1	CASSLGTGVRHEQFF	TGTGCCAGCAGCTTAGGGACAGGGGTTAGGCATGAGCAGTTCTTC
many	TRBV6-5	14	.	TRBJ1-5	CASSSGAYNQPQHF	TGTGCCAGCAGTTCGGGGGCCTACAATCAGCCCCAGCATTTT
.	TRBV7-8	11	.	TRBJ1-2	CASSNGDGYTF	TGTGCCAGCAGTAATGGGGATGGCTACACCTTC
many	TRBV5-6	14	.	TRBJ2-7	CASSFGSGRNEQYF	.
few	TRBV12-3/TRBV12-4	11	.	TRBJ2-7	CASSLESEQYF	TGTGCCAGCAGTCTAGAGTCCGAGCAGTACTTC
.	TRBV6-5	16	TRBD1	TRBJ2-1	CASSYSSGTAYNEQFF	TGTGCCAGCAGTTACTCGAGTGGGACAGCCTACAATGAGCAGTTCTTC
.	TRBV6-6	11	.	TRBJ2-1	CASSPSYGQFF	TGTGCCAGCAGTCCCTCCTACGGGCAGTTCTTC